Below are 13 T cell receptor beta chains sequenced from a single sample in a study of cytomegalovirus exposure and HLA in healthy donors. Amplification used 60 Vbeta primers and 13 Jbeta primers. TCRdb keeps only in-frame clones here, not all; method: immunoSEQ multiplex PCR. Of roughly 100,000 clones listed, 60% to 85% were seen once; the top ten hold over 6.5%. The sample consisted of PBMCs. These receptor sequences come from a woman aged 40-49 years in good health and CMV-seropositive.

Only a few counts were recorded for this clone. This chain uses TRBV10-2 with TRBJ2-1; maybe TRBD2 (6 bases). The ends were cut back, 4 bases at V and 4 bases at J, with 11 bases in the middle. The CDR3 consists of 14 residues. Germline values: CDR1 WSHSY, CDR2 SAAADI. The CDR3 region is CASSGLRGYNEQFF. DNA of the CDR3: TGCGCCAGCAGTGGTTTACGGGGGTACAATGAGCAGTTCTTC.

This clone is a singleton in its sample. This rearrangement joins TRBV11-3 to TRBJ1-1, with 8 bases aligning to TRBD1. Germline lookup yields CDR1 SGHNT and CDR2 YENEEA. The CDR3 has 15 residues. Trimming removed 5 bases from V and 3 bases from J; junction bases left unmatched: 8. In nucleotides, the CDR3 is TGTGCCAGCAGCCAACAGACAGGGGAAGACACTGAAGCTTTCTTT. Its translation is CASSQQTGEDTEAFF.

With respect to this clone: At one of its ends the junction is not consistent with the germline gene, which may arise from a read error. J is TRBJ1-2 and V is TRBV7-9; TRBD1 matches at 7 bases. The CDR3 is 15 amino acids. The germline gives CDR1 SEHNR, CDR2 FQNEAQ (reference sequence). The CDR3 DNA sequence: TGTTCCAGCAGGTCATCCCGGGACAGTAACTATGGCTACACCTTC. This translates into CSSRSSRDSNYGYTF.

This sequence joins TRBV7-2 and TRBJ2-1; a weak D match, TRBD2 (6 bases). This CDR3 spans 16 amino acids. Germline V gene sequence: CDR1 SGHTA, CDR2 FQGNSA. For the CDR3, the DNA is TGTGCGACCAACCTAGGTCCGGGACTTTTCTACAATGAGCAGTTCTTC. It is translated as CATNLGPGLFYNEQFF.

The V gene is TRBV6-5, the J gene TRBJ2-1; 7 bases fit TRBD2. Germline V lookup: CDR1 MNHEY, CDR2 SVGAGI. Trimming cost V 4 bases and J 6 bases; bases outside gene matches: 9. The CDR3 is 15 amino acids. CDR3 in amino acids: CASSSLGGIANEQFF. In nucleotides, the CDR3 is TGTGCCAGCAGTTCTCTCGGGGGGATTGCCAATGAGCAGTTCTTC.

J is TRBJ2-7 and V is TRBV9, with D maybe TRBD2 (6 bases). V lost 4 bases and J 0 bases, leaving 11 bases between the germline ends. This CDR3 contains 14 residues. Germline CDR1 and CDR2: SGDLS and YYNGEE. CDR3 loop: CASSLGGSSYEQYF. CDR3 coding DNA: TGTGCCAGCAGCCTCGGGGGAAGCTCCTACGAGCAGTACTTC.

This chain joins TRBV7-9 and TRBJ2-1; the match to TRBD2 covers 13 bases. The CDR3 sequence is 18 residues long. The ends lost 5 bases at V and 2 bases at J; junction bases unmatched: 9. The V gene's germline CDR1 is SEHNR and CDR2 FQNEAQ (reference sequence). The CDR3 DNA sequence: TGTGCCAGCAGCGACGGACTAGCGGGAGTAGGACCCTACAATGAGCAGTTCTTC. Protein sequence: CASSDGLAGVGPYNEQFF.

The CDR3 DNA reads as TGCAGCGTTAGGGGACAGGACTTAGGGCCCCAGCATTTT. It translates to CSVRGQDLGPQHF. The V and J genes are TRBV29-1 and TRBJ1-5; 8 bases map to TRBD1. V trimming: 5 bases; J trimming: 9 bases; junction bases outside the gene matches: 9. This CDR3 spans 13 amino acids. CDR1 and CDR2 from the germline V gene are SQVTM and ANQGSEA. The entire variable domain, with the rest obtained from reference TRBV29-1 and TRBJ1-5, is as follows: SAVISQKPSRDICQRGTSLTIQCQVDSQVTMMFWYRQQPGQSLTLIATANQGSEATYESGFVIDKFPISRPNLTFSTLTVSNMSPEDSSIYLCSVRGQDLGPQHFGDGTRLSIL.

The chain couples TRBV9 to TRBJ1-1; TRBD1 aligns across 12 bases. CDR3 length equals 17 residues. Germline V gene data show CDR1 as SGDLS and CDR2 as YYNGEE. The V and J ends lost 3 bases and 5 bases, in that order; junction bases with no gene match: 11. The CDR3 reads CASSAGTGGTSGTEAFF. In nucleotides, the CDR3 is TGTGCCAGCAGCGCTGGGACAGGGGGCACCTCGGGGACTGAAGCTTTCTTT.

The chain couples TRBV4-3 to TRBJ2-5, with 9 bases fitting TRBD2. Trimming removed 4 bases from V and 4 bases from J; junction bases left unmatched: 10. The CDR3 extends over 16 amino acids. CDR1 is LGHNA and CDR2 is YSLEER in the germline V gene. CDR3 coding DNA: TGCGCCAGCAGCCCCCGGGCGGGGGGGCGCATAGAGACCCAGTACTTC. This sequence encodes CASSPRAGGRIETQYF.

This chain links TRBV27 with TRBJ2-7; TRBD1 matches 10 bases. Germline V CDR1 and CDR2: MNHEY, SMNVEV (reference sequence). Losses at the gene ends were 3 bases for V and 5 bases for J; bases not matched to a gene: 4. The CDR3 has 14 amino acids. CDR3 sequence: CASSLRTGGHEQYF. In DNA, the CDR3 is TGTGCCAGCAGTTTGCGGACAGGGGGGCACGAGCAGTACTTC.

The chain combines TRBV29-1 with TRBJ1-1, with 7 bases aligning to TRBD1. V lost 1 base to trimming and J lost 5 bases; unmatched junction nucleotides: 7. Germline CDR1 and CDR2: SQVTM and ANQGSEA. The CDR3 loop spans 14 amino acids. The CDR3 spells CSVEGQGGSTEAFF. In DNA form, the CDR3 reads TGCAGCGTTGAAGGGCAAGGGGGCTCGACTGAAGCTTTCTTT.

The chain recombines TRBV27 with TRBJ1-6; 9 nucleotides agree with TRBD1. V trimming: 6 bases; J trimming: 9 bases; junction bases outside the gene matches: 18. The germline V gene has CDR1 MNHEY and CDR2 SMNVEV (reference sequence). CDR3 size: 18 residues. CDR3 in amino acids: CASSPWDRDLGRGSPLHF. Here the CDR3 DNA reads TGTGCCAGCAGCCCATGGGACAGGGACTTGGGGAGGGGTTCACCCCTCCACTTT.